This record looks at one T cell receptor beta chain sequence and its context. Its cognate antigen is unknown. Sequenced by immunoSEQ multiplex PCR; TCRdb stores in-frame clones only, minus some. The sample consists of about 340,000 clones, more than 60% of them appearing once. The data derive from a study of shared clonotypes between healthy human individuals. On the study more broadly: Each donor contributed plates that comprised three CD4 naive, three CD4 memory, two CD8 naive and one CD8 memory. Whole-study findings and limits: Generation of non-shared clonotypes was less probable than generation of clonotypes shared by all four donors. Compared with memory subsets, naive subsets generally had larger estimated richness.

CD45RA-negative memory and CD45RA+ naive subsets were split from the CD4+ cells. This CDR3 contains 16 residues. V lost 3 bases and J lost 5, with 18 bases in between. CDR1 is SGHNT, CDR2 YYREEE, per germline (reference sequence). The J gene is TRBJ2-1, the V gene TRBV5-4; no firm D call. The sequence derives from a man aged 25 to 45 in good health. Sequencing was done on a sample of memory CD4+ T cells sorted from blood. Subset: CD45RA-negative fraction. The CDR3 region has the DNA TGTGCCAGCAGCTACGCAGCGAATAACCTTGACAATGAGCAGTTCTTC. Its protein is CASSYAANNLDNEQFF.